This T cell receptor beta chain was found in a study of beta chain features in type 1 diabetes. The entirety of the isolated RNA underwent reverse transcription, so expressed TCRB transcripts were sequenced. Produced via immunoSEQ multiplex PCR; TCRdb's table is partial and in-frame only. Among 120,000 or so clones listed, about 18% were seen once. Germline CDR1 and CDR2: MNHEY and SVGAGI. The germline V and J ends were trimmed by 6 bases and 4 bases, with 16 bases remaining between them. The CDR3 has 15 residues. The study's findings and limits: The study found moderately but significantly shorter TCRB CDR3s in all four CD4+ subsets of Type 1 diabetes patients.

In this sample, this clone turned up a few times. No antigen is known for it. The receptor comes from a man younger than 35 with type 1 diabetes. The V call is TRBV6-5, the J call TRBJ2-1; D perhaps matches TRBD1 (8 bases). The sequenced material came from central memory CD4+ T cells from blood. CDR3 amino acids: CASSQDREGYNEQFF. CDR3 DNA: TGTGCCAGCAGCCAGGACAGGGAGGGTTACAATGAGCAGTTCTTC.